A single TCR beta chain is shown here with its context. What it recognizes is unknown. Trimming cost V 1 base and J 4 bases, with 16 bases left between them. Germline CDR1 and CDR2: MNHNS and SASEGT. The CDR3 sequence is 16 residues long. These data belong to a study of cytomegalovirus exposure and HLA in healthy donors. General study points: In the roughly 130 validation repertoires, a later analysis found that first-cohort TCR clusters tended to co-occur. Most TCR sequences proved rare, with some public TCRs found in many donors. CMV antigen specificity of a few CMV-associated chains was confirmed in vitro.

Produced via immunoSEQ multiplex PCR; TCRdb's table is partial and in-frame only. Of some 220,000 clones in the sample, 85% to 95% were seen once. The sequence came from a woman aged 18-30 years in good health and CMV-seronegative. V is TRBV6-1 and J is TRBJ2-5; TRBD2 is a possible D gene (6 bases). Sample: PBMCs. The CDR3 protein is CASSEEVPGRAETQYF. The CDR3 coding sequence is TGTGCCAGCAGTGAAGAGGTCCCCGGGAGAGCAGAGACCCAGTACTTC.